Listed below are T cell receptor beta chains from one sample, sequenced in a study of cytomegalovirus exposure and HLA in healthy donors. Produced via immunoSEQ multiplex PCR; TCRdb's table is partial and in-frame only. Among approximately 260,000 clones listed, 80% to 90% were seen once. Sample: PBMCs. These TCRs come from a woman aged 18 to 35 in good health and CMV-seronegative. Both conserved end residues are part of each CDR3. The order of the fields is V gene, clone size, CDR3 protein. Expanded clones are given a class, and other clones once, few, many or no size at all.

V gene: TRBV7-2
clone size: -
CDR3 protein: CASSLAFSTDGYTF

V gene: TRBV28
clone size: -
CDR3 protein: CASSLQWGVGKGYTF

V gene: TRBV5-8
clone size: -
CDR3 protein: CASSAGFTLRGELFF

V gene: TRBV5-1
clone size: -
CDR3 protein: CASSLTGNNYNEQFF

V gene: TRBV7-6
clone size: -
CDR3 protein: CASSLGTSGYYEQYF

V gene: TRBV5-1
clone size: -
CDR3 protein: CASSLDGNEQFF

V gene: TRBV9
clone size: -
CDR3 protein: CASSETSGREEETQYF

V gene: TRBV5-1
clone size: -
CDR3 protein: CASSPRQGMDTEAFF

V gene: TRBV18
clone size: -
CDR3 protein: CASSSYGASGRASEQYF

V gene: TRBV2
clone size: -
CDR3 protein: CASTGTSGSDVSYEQYF

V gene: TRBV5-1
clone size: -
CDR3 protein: CASSLGQGYQETQYF

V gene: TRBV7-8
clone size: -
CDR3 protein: CASSSYWTSGSSYNEQFF

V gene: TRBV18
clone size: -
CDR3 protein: CASSRAVNTEAFF

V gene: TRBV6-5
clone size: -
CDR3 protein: CASSKPGGHEQYF

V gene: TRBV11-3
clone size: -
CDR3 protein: CASSLGRDTLYQETQYF

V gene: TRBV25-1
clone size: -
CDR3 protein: CASSEVQFATGELFF

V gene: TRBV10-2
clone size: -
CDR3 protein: CASSERDSYNSPLHF

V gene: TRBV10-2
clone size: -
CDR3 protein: CATRTPRDFQSYGYTF

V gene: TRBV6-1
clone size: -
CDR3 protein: CASNQGGYNEQFF

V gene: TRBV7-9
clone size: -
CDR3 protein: CASSKGDLEQFF

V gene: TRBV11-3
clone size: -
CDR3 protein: CASSRGQAPGNTIYF

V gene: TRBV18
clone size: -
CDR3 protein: CASSPPRDRLGQPQHF

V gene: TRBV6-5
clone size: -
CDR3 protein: CATTNSGTGPYEQYF

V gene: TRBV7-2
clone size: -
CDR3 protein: CASSLAQGGDYGYTF

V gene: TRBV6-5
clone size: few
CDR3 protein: CASSYPTGTGAEQYF

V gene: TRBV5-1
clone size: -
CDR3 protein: CASSLGLEHNEQFF

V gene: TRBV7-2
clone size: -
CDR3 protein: CASSRGQGAYEQYF

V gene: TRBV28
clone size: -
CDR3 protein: CASTTQGLGEKLFF

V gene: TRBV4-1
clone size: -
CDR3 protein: CASSQGAGGPGETQYF

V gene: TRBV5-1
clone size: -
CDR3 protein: CASSRTEGARDRDYEQYF

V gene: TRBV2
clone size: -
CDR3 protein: CASSEESSGSSTDTQYF

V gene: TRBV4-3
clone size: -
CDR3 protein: CASSLGRSSYEQYF

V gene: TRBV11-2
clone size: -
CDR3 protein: CASSLLTPGQYF

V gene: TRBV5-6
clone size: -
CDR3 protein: CASSLSSGRPGNEQFF

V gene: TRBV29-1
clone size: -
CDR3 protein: CSARVNYGYTF

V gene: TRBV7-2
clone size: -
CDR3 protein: CASSAGASGPYEQYF

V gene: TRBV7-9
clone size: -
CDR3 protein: CASSSRQGVYEQYF

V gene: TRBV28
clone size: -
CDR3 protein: CASSLGHSGNTIYF

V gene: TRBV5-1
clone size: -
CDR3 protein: CASSLSGLENEQYF

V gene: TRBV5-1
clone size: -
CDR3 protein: CASSLAGLAGAYPYNEQFF

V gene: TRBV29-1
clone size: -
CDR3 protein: CSVGGYSYEQYF

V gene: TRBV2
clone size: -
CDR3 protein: CASSGRQAAGYTF

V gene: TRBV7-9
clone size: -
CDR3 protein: CASTWGKASGLEQYF

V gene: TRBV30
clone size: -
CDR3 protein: CAWSTTAPYGYTF

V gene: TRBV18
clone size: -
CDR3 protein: CASSPRTGEYGYTF

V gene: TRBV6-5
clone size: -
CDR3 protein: CATSRQAGNYGYTF

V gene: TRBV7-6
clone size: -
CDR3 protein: CASSLQRGGVTDTQYF

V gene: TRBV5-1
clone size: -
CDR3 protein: CASSVGDRSNTGELFF

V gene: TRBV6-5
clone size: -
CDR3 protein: CASSFDGQGGYEQYF